These 8 T cell receptor beta chains came from one sample sequenced in a study of OX40 agonist ivuxolimab in advanced cancers. TCRdb's table, derived via immunoSEQ multiplex PCR, lists solely in-frame clones and lacks some. The table includes roughly 63,000 clones, 83% detected once. Specimen: CD4+ or CD8+ T cells sorted from blood, collected in a trial of the OX40 agonist ivuxolimab. These receptors were collected from an adult with an advanced solid tumor such as melanoma, head and neck, liver or kidney cancer.

The rearrangement links TRBV5-1 to TRBJ2-7; TRBD1 might be the D (6 bases). Germline CDR1 SGHRS, CDR2 YFSETQ. V was pared by 1 base and J by 1 base, with 18 bases between. The CDR3 loop spans 17 amino acids. In DNA, the CDR3 is TGCGCCAGCAGCTTGTCATTGGGGGCGGGTTTATCCTACGAGCAGTACTTC. It encodes CASSLSLGAGLSYEQYF.

The chain employs TRBV10-3 and TRBJ1-2; D possibly corresponds to TRBD1 (5 bases). CDR1 and CDR2 from the germline V gene are ENHRY and SYGVKD. V lost 5 bases to trimming and J lost 8 bases, with 18 bases between them. The CDR3 is made up of 14 amino acids. The CDR3 DNA reads as TGTGCCATCAGTTTACAGGAGTTGGGCATAGGCTACACCTTC. Encoded protein: CAISLQELGIGYTF.

This clone has a handful of counts. The chain combines TRBV10-3 with TRBJ1-5; D remains unclear. CDR1 and CDR2 from the germline V gene are ENHRY and SYGVKD. V lost 0 bases and J lost 7, with 4 bases in between. The CDR3 runs to 12 residues. This chain's CDR3 is CAISESGQPQHF. CDR3 nucleotide sequence: TGTGCCATCAGTGAGTCTGGGCAGCCCCAGCATTTT.

The chain couples TRBV9 to TRBJ2-4; TRBD1 aligns across 9 bases. Germline V gene sequence: CDR1 SGDLS, CDR2 YYNGEE. The CDR3 extends over 16 amino acids. Trimming removed 3 bases from V and 5 bases from J; junction bases left unmatched: 9. As DNA, the CDR3 is TGTGCCAGCAGCGCGGAACCGGGACAGGGTCAAAACATTCAGTACTTC. It yields the protein CASSAEPGQGQNIQYF.

The chain recombines TRBV28 with TRBJ2-7; D uncertain. V was shortened by 6 bases and J by 3 bases, with 12 bases between the two germline ends. This CDR3 has 13 residues. Germline V gene lookup returns CDR1 MDHEN and CDR2 SYDVKM. CDR3 sequence (DNA): TGTGCCAGCAGGTTGGATACTTACTACGAGCAGTACTTC. Protein sequence: CASRLDTYYEQYF. The entire variable domain, with the rest obtained from reference TRBV28 and TRBJ2-7, is as follows: DVKVTQSSRYLVKRTGEKVFLECVQDMDHENMFWYRQDPGLGLRLIYFSYDVKMKEKGDIPEGYSVSREKKERFSLILESASTNQTSMYLCASRLDTYYEQYFGPGTRLTVT.

There are a few counts of this clone. V usage is TRBV5-1 and J usage is TRBJ2-7; D is perhaps TRBD2 (6 bases). V was shortened by 0 bases and J by 7 bases, with 17 bases between the two germline ends. In germline, CDR1 is SGHRS, CDR2 YFSETQ. CDR3 length: 15 amino acids. The CDR3 reads CASSLVVTGVNEQYF. The CDR3 nucleotides read TGCGCCAGCAGCTTGGTAGTTACGGGGGTGAATGAGCAGTACTTC.

This clone was observed a few times. This CDR3 reads CASSILGVDTEAFF. CDR3 bases: TGTGCCAGTAGTATCCTGGGGGTGGACACTGAAGCTTTCTTT. This chain connects TRBV19 to TRBJ1-1; D is perhaps TRBD1 (5 bases). V shed 3 bases and J shed 3 bases, with 11 bases lying between them. CDR3 size: 14 residues. Per the germline V gene, CDR1 is LNHDA and CDR2 is SQIVND (reference sequence).

The chain uses TRBV27 and TRBJ2-1; 9 nucleotides match TRBD2. This CDR3 region has 15 residues. V dropped 4 bases and J dropped 6; count of bases not matched to a gene: 7. The germline CDR1 and CDR2 sequences are MNHEY and SMNVEV (reference sequence). The CDR3 region has the DNA TGTGCCAGCAGTTCTCTAGCGGGGACGGGCAATGAGCAGTTCTTC. Translation gives CASSSLAGTGNEQFF.